This is a list of T cell receptor beta chains from one sample in a study of T cell responses to AZD1222 COVID-19 vaccine. TCRdb's copy holds only in-frame clones and misses some; the assay was immunoSEQ multiplex PCR. Of about 170,000 clones listed, approximately 92% are singletons. This material consisted of peripheral blood, taken on day 0 of AZD1222 vaccination. The receptors shown here come from an adult in good health. Both conserved end residues are part of each CDR3. D genes are given only for firm matches. Some rows have no size entry. The others give once, few or many, or a class for an expanded clone.

clone_size	j_call	v_call	d_call	cdr3_aa	cdr3_nt
once	TRBJ2-3	TRBV5-1	NA	CASSSGRPGTDTQYF	TGCGCCAGCAGCTCTGGCCGCCCAGGGACGGATACGCAGTATTTT
NA	TRBJ2-1	TRBV27	TRBD1	CASSSDRVRNEQFF	TGTGCCAGCAGTTCGGACAGGGTTCGGAATGAGCAGTTCTTC
NA	TRBJ2-1	TRBV6-6	TRBD2	CASSLTPSGTSRYNEQFF	TGTGCCAGCAGTCTCACCCCCTCCGGGACTAGCAGGTACAATGAGCAGTTCTTC
NA	TRBJ2-7	TRBV10-2	NA	CASSLRYEQYF	TGCGCCAGCAGCCTGAGATACGAGCAGTACTTC
NA	TRBJ2-7	TRBV29-1	NA	CSVSPTTGWDEQYF	TGCAGCGTTTCCCCAACCACAGGGTGGGACGAGCAGTACTTC
NA	TRBJ1-5	TRBV7-2	NA	CASSPDSNQPQHF	TGTGCCAGCAGCCCCGACAGTAATCAGCCCCAGCATTTT
NA	TRBJ2-5	TRBV30	TRBD2	CAWKRSGGQDF	TGTGCCTGGAAAAGAAGCGGGGGCCAGGACTTC
NA	TRBJ1-1	TRBV2	TRBD1	CASKGGRVNTEAFF	TGTGCCAGCAAAGGGGGCAGGGTGAACACTGAAGCTTTCTTT
NA	TRBJ2-1	TRBV3-1/TRBV3-2	TRBD1	CASSQTRQGNEQFF	TGTGCCAGCAGCCAAACGCGACAGGGCAATGAGCAGTTCTTC
once	TRBJ1-2	TRBV18	NA	CASSDQGYGYTF	TGTGCCAGCTCCGATCAAGGCTATGGCTACACCTTC
NA	TRBJ2-1	TRBV30	TRBD1	CAMDRGSYNEQFF	TGTGCCATGGACAGGGGGTCCTACAATGAGCAGTTCTTC